The clone carrying this T cell receptor beta chain was picked up a small number of times. As processed by the authors: Sequence data from immunoSEQ were junction-only and lacked quality scores; consequently, filtering differed. The protocol was immunoSEQ multiplex PCR, while the TCRdb copy is restricted to in-frame clones and leaves out a portion. The V and J calls and clone size come from that table; D and trimming were worked out from the DNA. The data show over 1.4 million clones, 95% to 97% seen once. The CDR3 loop spans 12 amino acids. Germline loops: CDR1 SQVTM, CDR2 ANQGSEA. V was cut by 7 bases and J by 4 bases, with 11 bases left in between. The source of the sample is a study of shared clonotypes between healthy human individuals.

The sequence was collected from a man aged 25 to 45 in good health. The specimen was naive CD4+ T cells sorted from blood. Subset in this sample: CD45RA+ positively selected. This chain connects TRBV29-1 to TRBJ1-5, with D uncertain. Written as DNA, the CDR3 is TGCAGCGCCCGACACGAGAATCAGCCCCAGCATTTT. Its protein is CSARHENQPQHF.